The 31 T cell receptor beta chains below come from one sample, sequenced in a study of a mutant IDH1 vaccine in newly diagnosed glioma. The table came from immunoSEQ multiplex PCR; TCRdb's copy has only in-frame clones and leaves some out. This sample has just over 65,000 clones, with roughly 84% found just once. Time point reported: week 35, safety follow-up. All doses held 300 ug of mutant IDH1 20-mer peptide, with topical imiquimod. The antigens of these receptors remain unknown. The sequences come from PBMCs, collected from a glioma patient whose treatment included an IDH1 peptide vaccine. All receptors derive from a man younger than 35 with glioma.

In this sample, this clone turned up once. The rearrangement uses TRBV7-9 and TRBJ1-4; 10 nucleotides line up with TRBD1. The CDR3 has 17 residues. V was clipped by 4 bases and J by 4 bases; unmatched bases: 9. Germline-derived CDR1 and CDR2 are SEHNR and FQNEAQ (reference sequence). CDR3 protein: CASSSVTGGRGNEKLFF. The CDR3 DNA reads TGTGCCAGCAGCTCTGTGACAGGGGGCAGAGGTAATGAAAAACTGTTTTTT.

The chain uses TRBV7-2 and TRBJ2-7, with D possibly TRBD1 on 6 matching bases. Looked up from germline, CDR1 is SGHTA and CDR2 is FQGNSA. The CDR3 runs 17 residues. V gave up 1 base and J gave up 4 bases, with 20 bases separating them. The CDR3: CASSLGQKGQILYEQYF. CDR3 nucleotides: TGTGCCAGCAGCTTAGGCCAAAAGGGACAAATCCTATACGAGCAGTACTTC.

This clone came up once. The rearrangement links TRBV6-5 to TRBJ2-3, with D unresolved. Germline assignment: CDR1 MNHEY and CDR2 SVGAGI. The V and J ends lost 5 bases and 2 bases respectively, with 8 bases between them. This CDR3 comprises 13 residues. CDR3 DNA: TGTGCCAGCAGTCTGCAAGTCACAGATACGCAGTATTTT. Protein: CASSLQVTDTQYF.

V gene TRBV6-5 combines with J gene TRBJ1-1; the D is unclear. Trimming left V 7 bases short and J 0 bases short, with 15 bases between. The CDR3 runs to 15 residues. Germline values: CDR1 MNHEY, CDR2 SVGAGI. The CDR3 DNA is TGTGCCAGCAACGTTAGGGTAGGCATGAACACTGAAGCTTTCTTT. It yields the protein CASNVRVGMNTEAFF.

The rearrangement links TRBV10-3 to TRBJ2-7; possibly TRBD1 for D (6 bases). Germline-derived CDR1 and CDR2 are ENHRY and SYGVKD. There are 11 residues in the CDR3. For the CDR3, the DNA is TGTGCAACAGGGAATCCCTACGAGCAGTACTTC. Protein: CATGNPYEQYF.

This rearrangement joins TRBV7-2 to TRBJ1-6, with 9 bases aligning to TRBD1. CDR1 SGHTA and CDR2 FQGNSA come from the germline V gene. The CDR3 has 16 amino acids. V lost 4 bases to trimming and J lost 7 bases; unmatched junction nucleotides: 8. The CDR3 is CASSSYAGTGNSPLHF. DNA for the CDR3: TGTGCCAGCAGCTCGTACGCGGGGACAGGGAATTCACCCCTCCACTTT. Supplemented by reference TRBV7-2 and TRBJ1-6, the full variable domain reads GAGVSQSPSNKVTEKGKDVELRCDPISGHTALYWYRQSLGQGLEFLIYFQGNSAPDKSGLPSDRFSAERTGGSVSTLTIQRTQQEDSAVYLCASSSYAGTGNSPLHFGNGTRLTVT.

This clone has more than one count but fewer than ten. The chain combines TRBV7-9 with TRBJ2-1; no firm D call. CDR1 and CDR2 from the germline V gene are SEHNR and FQNEAQ (reference sequence). The CDR3 has 13 residues. V lost 2 bases, J lost 8 bases, and 10 bases lay in between. DNA for the CDR3: TGTGCCAGCAGCTTATTTACGACGGATGAGCAGTTCTTC. The encoded protein is CASSLFTTDEQFF.

The V call is TRBV4-3, the J call TRBJ1-2; tentatively, D is TRBD1 (5 bases). Trimming cost V 0 bases and J 5 bases, with 13 bases left between them. Germline V gives CDR1 LGHNA, CDR2 YSLEER. The CDR3 totals 15 residues. The CDR3 loop reads CASSQDVAGRYGYTF. CDR3 nucleotides: TGCGCCAGCAGCCAAGATGTGGCAGGGCGATATGGCTACACCTTC.

The rearrangement uses TRBV6-5 and TRBJ1-2; D ambiguous. V gave up 4 bases and J gave up 0 bases, with 9 bases separating them. This CDR3 comprises 14 residues. Per the germline V gene, CDR1 is MNHEY and CDR2 is SVGAGI. As DNA, the CDR3 is TGTGCCAGCAGTTCGACAAAATCTAACTATGGCTACACCTTC. It specifies CASSSTKSNYGYTF.

The chain recombines TRBV6-5 with TRBJ1-2, with no clear D. This CDR3 spans 13 amino acids. V was trimmed by 5 bases and J by 3 bases, leaving 10 bases between them. CDR1 and CDR2 (germline): MNHEY, SVGAGI. The CDR3 loop reads CASSRLTDYGYTF. CDR3 DNA: TGTGCCAGCAGTCGTCTTACCGACTATGGCTACACCTTC.

V usage is TRBV6-5 and J usage is TRBJ2-2, with D maybe TRBD1 (5 bases). The CDR3 runs 15 residues. The germline V gene encodes CDR1 MNHEY and CDR2 SVGAGI. V lost 0 bases and J 1 base, leaving 6 bases between the germline ends. This CDR3 is CASSYSTENTGELFF. The CDR3 nucleotides are TGTGCCAGCAGTTACTCGACAGAGAACACCGGGGAGCTGTTTTTT.

The V gene is TRBV28, the J gene TRBJ1-1; D is uncertain. The CDR3 has 15 amino acids. Trimming left V 7 bases short and J 0 bases short, with 15 bases between. CDR1 is MDHEN and CDR2 is SYDVKM in the germline V gene. The CDR3 DNA sequence: TGTGCCAGCAACCCCCGAGGAAGGATGAACACTGAAGCTTTCTTT. Translating gives CASNPRGRMNTEAFF.

The V and J genes are TRBV5-8 and TRBJ2-6, with 7 bases matching TRBD1. The CDR3 runs to 18 residues. Germline assignment: CDR1 SGHTS and CDR2 YDEGEE. The V gene end was trimmed by 4 bases and the J gene end by 0 bases; junction bases not matched to a gene: 10. This chain's CDR3 is CASSVYRGSSSGANVLTF. The CDR3 nucleotides are TGTGCCAGCAGCGTGTACAGGGGCTCAAGCTCTGGGGCCAACGTCCTGACTTTC.

V usage is TRBV6-5 and J usage is TRBJ1-5, with D unresolved. The germline gives CDR1 MNHEY, CDR2 SVGAGI. V lost 2 bases to trimming and J lost 2 bases, with 10 bases between them. CDR3 length: 15 amino acids. The CDR3 is CASSYGAGGNQPQHF. The CDR3 DNA reads TGTGCCAGCAGTTACGGAGCAGGAGGCAATCAGCCCCAGCATTTT.

V gene TRBV10-3 combines with J gene TRBJ1-2; the D gene is possibly TRBD1 (6 bases). Deletions cut 11 bases from V and 0 bases from J, with 13 bases between. The CDR3 covers 13 residues. Per germline, CDR1 ENHRY and CDR2 SYGVKD. Here the CDR3 reads CAATGITNYGYTF. CDR3 nucleotides: TGTGCCGCAACAGGGATCACTAACTATGGCTACACCTTC.

This clone was observed a single time. The DNA of the CDR3 is TGTGCCAGCAGTGAGGACAGTCAATTTAACTATGGCTACACCTTC. Translation gives CASSEDSQFNYGYTF. This sequence joins TRBV2 and TRBJ1-2, with D possibly TRBD1 on 6 matching bases. Germline CDR1 is SNHLY and CDR2 is FYNNEI. The ends were cut back, 3 bases at V and 1 base at J, with 12 bases in the middle. The length of the CDR3 is 15 residues.

This rearrangement joins TRBV7-2 to TRBJ1-1; unclear D gene. Germline assignment: CDR1 SGHTA and CDR2 FQGNSA. The CDR3 is 13 residues long. Trimming shortened V by 5 bases and J by 4 bases, and 11 bases separated the two germline ends. The CDR3 protein is CASSRNKGTEAFF. The CDR3 DNA reads TGTGCCAGCAGCCGGAATAAAGGCACTGAAGCTTTCTTT.

In this sample, this clone turned up once. The rearrangement joins TRBV14 to TRBJ2-1; unclear D gene. Trimming pared 0 bases from V and 1 base from J, leaving 1 base between. The CDR3 totals 13 residues. Germline values: CDR1 SGHDN, CDR2 FVKESK. The CDR3 protein is CASSQESYNEQFF. CDR3 DNA sequence: TGTGCCAGCAGCCAAGAGTCCTACAATGAGCAGTTCTTC.

This clone turned up a few times. The chain recombines TRBV6-5 with TRBJ1-2; D is uncertain. The CDR3 contains 14 residues. Trimming stripped 4 bases from V and 5 bases from J, with 14 bases between. In germline, CDR1 is MNHEY, CDR2 SVGAGI. The CDR3 DNA reads as TGTGCCAGCAGTTCCGTCGCGGGGTTTTATGGCTACACCTTC. It encodes CASSSVAGFYGYTF.

CDR3 in amino acids: CSVLRGGRNIQYF. CDR3 DNA sequence: TGCAGCGTTCTTCGGGGCGGGCGAAACATTCAGTACTTC. The chain combines TRBV29-1 with TRBJ2-4; D may match TRBD1 or TRBD2 (5 bases each). The CDR3 covers 13 residues. The germline V gene has CDR1 SQVTM and CDR2 ANQGSEA. V shed 5 bases and J shed 6 bases, with 14 bases lying between them.

Here the CDR3 DNA reads TGTGCCTGGAGGAGAACGGGGGGACCCCTCCACTTT. As protein: CAWRRTGGPLHF. The chain joins TRBV30 to TRBJ1-6; possible D gene TRBD1, 5 bases. Per germline, CDR1 GTSNPN and CDR2 SVGIG (reference sequence). V lost 3 bases, J lost 12 bases, and 12 bases lay in between. The CDR3 runs to 12 residues.

V gene TRBV9 combines with J gene TRBJ1-1, with 7 nucleotides matching TRBD1. V shed 3 bases and J 5 bases; nucleotides not matched to a gene: 10. CDR3 size: 15 residues. Germline-derived CDR1 and CDR2 are SGDLS and YYNGEE. This CDR3 reads CASSGDNSGGTEAFF. The CDR3 DNA follows: TGTGCCAGCAGCGGCGATAACTCAGGGGGAACTGAAGCTTTCTTT.

The rearrangement links TRBV19 to TRBJ2-2, with 11 nucleotides matching TRBD2. Germline V gene sequence: CDR1 LNHDA, CDR2 SQIVND (reference sequence). This CDR3 spans 16 amino acids. Trimming cost V 4 bases and J 1 base; bases outside gene matches: 2. In nucleotides, the CDR3 is TGTGCCAGTAGTACAGGACTAGCGGGGAACACCGGGGAGCTGTTTTTT. This codes for CASSTGLAGNTGELFF.

The gene calls are TRBV11-2 and TRBJ2-7; 7 nucleotides line up with TRBD1. CDR3 length equals 14 residues. The junction had 1 base not matched to a gene; V was cut back by 1 base and J by 1 base. Germline CDR1 reads SGHAT; CDR2 reads FQNNGV. CDR3 DNA: TGTGCCAGCAGCTTAGGGGACAGTTCCTACGAGCAGTACTTC. Translated, it gives CASSLGDSSYEQYF.

The table lists this clone with a count of one. This chain connects TRBV19 to TRBJ2-5; D possibly corresponds to TRBD2 (5 bases). The CDR3 runs to 14 residues. The ends were cut back, 9 bases at V and 0 bases at J, with 14 bases in the middle. CDR1 and CDR2 (germline): LNHDA, SQIVND (reference sequence). The CDR3 region is CASLDGGHQETQYF. CDR3 sequence (DNA): TGTGCCAGCCTGGATGGAGGCCACCAAGAGACCCAGTACTTC.

The chain combines TRBV19 with TRBJ2-3; D is uncertain. CDR3 size: 16 residues. Trimming removed 3 bases from V and 2 bases from J, with 15 bases in between. Germline V CDR1 and CDR2: LNHDA, SQIVND (reference sequence). Here the CDR3 reads CASSIIFGPHTDTQYF. CDR3 DNA sequence: TGTGCCAGTAGTATTATTTTTGGGCCCCACACAGATACGCAGTATTTT.

This sequence joins TRBV19 and TRBJ1-1; unclear D gene. V was trimmed by 1 base and J by 10 bases, leaving 10 bases between them. The CDR3 is 12 amino acids. Germline V lookup: CDR1 LNHDA, CDR2 SQIVND (reference sequence). The CDR3 nucleotides read TGTGCCAGTAGTATAGGGGCGGAGGGAGCTTTCTTT. It translates to CASSIGAEGAFF.

J is TRBJ2-7 and V is TRBV7-9, with TRBD1 matching 10 bases. Trimming took 3 bases from V and 5 from J; bases not matched to a gene: 4. Germline-derived CDR1 and CDR2 are SEHNR and FQNEAQ (reference sequence). The CDR3 runs 14 residues. CDR3 DNA sequence: TGTGCCAGCAGCTTCGGGGACAGGGGACACGAGCAGTACTTC. It encodes CASSFGDRGHEQYF.

The chain combines TRBV11-2 with TRBJ2-2; weak D call: TRBD2 (5 bases). Trimming removed 2 bases from V and 4 bases from J, with 8 bases in between. Germline V gene sequence: CDR1 SGHAT, CDR2 FQNNGV. The CDR3 is 14 residues long. The CDR3 coding sequence is TGTGCCAGCAGCTTAAACGGGGTCACCGGGGAGCTGTTTTTT. Encoded protein: CASSLNGVTGELFF.

This chain uses TRBV7-9 with TRBJ1-4; no reliable D call. The CDR3 has 15 residues. With 3 bases removed from V and 6 bases from J, the gap between germline ends came to 14 bases. Germline CDR1 and CDR2: SEHNR and FQNEAQ (reference sequence). The CDR3 here is CASSFLAGGHEKLFF. The CDR3 nucleotides are TGTGCCAGCAGCTTTTTGGCGGGCGGACATGAAAAACTGTTTTTT.

This sequence joins TRBV4-2 and TRBJ2-7; 7 bases are a match to TRBD1. The CDR3 consists of 15 residues. Trimming at V came to 0 bases and at J to 1 base, leaving 3 bases not matched to a gene. Per the germline V gene, CDR1 is LGHNA and CDR2 is YNFKEQ. The CDR3 here is CASSQEAGGSYEQYF. CDR3 sequence (DNA): TGTGCCAGCAGCCAAGAGGCAGGGGGATCCTACGAGCAGTACTTC.